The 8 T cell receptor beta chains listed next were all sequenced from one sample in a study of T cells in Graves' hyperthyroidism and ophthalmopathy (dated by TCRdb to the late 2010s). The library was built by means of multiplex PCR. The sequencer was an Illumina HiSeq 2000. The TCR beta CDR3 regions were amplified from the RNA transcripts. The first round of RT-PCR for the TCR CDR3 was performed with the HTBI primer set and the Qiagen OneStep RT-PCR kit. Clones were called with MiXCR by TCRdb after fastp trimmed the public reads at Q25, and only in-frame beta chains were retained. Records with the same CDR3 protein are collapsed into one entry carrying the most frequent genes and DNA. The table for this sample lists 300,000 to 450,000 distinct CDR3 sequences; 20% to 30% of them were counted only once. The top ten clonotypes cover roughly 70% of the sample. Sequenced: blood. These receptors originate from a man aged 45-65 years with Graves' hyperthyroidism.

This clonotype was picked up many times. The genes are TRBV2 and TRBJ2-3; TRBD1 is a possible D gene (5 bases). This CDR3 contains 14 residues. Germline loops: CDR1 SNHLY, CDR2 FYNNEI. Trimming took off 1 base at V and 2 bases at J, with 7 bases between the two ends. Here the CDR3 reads CASSEDRNTDTQYF. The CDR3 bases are TGTGCCAGCAGTGAAGACAGGAACACAGATACGCAGTATTTT.

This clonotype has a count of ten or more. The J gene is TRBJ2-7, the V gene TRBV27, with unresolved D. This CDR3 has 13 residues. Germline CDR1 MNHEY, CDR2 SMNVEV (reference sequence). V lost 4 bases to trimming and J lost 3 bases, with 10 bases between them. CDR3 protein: CASSSTLYYEQYF. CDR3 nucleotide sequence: TGTGCCAGCAGTTCAACTCTTTACTACGAGCAGTACTTC.

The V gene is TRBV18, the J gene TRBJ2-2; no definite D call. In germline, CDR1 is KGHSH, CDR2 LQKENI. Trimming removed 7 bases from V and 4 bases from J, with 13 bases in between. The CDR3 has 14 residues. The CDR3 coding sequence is TGTGCCAGCTTCAGAGGCGACCCCACCGGGGAGCTGTTTTTT. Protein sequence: CASFRGDPTGELFF.

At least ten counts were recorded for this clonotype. DNA for the CDR3: TGTGCCAGCAGCTTAGTTGCGGGAGCGGCAGATACGCAGTATTTT. This encodes CASSLVAGAADTQYF. This chain connects TRBV7-9 to TRBJ2-3; 7 bases align to TRBD2. Germline CDR1 and CDR2: SEHNR and FQNEAQ (reference sequence). The CDR3 loop spans 15 amino acids. The V and J ends lost 1 base and 4 bases, in that order; junction bases with no gene match: 5.

CDR3 in amino acids: CSATTGGDGNTIYF. The CDR3 coding sequence is TGCAGCGCCACGACAGGGGGCGATGGAAACACCATATATTTT. The J gene is TRBJ1-3, the V gene TRBV29-1; TRBD1 matches at 10 bases. Germline V gene data show CDR1 as SQVTM and CDR2 as ANQGSEA. The CDR3 has 14 residues. The V segment lost 7 bases and the J segment 3 bases; nucleotides outside the gene matches: 6.

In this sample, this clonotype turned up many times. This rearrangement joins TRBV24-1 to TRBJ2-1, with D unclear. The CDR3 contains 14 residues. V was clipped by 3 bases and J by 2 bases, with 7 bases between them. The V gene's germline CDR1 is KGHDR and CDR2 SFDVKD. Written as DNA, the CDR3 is TGTGCCACCAGTGATACGGGTACCTACAATGAGCAGTTCTTC. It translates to CATSDTGTYNEQFF.

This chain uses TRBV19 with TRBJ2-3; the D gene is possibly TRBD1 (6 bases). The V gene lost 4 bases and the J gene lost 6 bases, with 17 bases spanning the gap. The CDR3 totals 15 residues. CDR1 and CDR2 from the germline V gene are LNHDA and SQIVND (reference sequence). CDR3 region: CASSREQGNRDTQYF. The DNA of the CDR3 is TGTGCCAGTAGTAGAGAGCAGGGGAATCGGGATACGCAGTATTTT.

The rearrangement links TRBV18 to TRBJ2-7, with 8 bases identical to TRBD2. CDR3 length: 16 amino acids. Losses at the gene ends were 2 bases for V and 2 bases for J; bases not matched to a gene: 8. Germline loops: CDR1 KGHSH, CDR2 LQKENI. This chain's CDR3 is CASSPNGLAGPYEQYF. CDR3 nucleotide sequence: TGTGCCAGCTCACCAAATGGACTAGCAGGGCCCTACGAGCAGTACTTC.